This T cell receptor (beta chain) was sequenced in a study of T cells in Graves' hyperthyroidism and ophthalmopathy. Study results and limitations: Most expanded thyroid clonotypes above 0.001 also appeared in blood.

The CDR3 loop spans 13 amino acids. With V trimmed by 8 bases and J by 0 bases, 3 bases remained unmatched. Researchers took RNA transcripts and amplified the TCR beta CDR3 regions from them. First-round RT-PCR of the TCR CDR3 relied on the HTBI primer set. TCRdb re-analysed the multiplex PCR reads in MiXCR, keeping a single row per CDR3 protein. This sample yields hundreds of thousands of distinct CDR3 sequences, of which 38% are seen a single time; roughly 8.3% belongs to the top ten. On this clonotype itself: Its antigen remains unknown.

Patients aged 18 to 65 with hyperthyroidism were newly diagnosed, with duration under 2 months. The TCR sequence derives from a man aged 18 to 35 with Graves' hyperthyroidism. The V gene is TRBV12-3 or TRBV12-4, the J gene TRBJ2-5; TRBD2 aligns across 7 bases. Sequenced input: blood. The CDR3 protein is CASAGDHQETQYF. CDR3 bases: TGTGCCAGCGCGGGGGACCACCAAGAGACCCAGTACTTC.